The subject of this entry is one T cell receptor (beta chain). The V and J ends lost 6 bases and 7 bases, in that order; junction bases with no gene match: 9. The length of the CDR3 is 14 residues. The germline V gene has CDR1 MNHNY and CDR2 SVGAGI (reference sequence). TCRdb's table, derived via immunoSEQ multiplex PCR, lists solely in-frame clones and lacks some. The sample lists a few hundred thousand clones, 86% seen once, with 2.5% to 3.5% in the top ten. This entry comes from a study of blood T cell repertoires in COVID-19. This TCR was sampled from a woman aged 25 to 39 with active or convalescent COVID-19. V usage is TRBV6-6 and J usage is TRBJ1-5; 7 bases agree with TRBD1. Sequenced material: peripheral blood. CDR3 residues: CASRTGQATQPQHF. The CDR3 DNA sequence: TGTGCCAGCAGGACTGGACAGGCCACCCAGCCCCAGCATTTT.